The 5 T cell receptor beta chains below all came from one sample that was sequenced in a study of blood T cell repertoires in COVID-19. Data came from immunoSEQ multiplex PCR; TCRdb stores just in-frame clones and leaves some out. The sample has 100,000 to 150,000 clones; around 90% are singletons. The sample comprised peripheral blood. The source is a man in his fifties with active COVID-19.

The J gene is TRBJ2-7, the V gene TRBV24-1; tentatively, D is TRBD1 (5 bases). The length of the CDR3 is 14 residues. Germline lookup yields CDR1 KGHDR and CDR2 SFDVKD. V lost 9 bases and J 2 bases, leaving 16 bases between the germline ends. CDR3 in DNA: TGTGCCACCCCCCCACTCTTAGGGGCCTACGAGCAGTACGTC. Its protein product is CATPPLLGAYEQYV.

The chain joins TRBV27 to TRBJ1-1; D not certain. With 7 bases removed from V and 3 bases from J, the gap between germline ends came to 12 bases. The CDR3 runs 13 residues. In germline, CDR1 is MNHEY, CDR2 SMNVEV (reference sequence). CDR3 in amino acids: CASKAPYDTEAFF. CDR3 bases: TGTGCCAGCAAAGCCCCCTACGACACTGAAGCTTTCTTT.

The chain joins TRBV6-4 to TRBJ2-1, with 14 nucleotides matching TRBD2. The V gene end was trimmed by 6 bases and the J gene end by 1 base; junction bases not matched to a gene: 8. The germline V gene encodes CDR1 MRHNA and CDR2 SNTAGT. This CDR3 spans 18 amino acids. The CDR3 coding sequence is TGTGCCAGCAGGACCACCGGGACTAGCGGGGGTTCCTACAATGAGCAGTTCTTC. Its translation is CASRTTGTSGGSYNEQFF.

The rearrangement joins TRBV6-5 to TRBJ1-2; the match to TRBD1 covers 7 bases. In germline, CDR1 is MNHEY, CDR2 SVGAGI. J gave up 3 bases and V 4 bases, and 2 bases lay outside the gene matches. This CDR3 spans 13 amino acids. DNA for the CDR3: TGTGCCAGCAGTTCGACAGGGCACTATGGCTACACCTTC. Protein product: CASSSTGHYGYTF.

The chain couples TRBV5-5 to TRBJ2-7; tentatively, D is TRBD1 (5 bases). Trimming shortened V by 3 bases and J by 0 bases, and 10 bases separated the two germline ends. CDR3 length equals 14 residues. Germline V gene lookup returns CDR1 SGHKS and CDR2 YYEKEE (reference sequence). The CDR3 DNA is TGTGCCAGCAGCTCTGCAGGGAACTCCTACGAGCAGTACGTC. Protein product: CASSSAGNSYEQYV.